The present T cell receptor beta chain was sequenced within a study of blood T cell repertoires in COVID-19. At the level of the study: Sources were T cells, B-cell-depleted T cells, or PBMCs; the material itself was cDNA or gDNA.

CDR3 size: 15 residues. V shed 4 bases and J shed 0 bases, with 9 bases lying between them. The germline CDR1 and CDR2 sequences are SNHLY and FYNNEI. Original methodology: Amplification of reference gene primers provided the estimated nucleated cell counts. The table came from immunoSEQ multiplex PCR; TCRdb's copy has only in-frame clones and leaves some out. That table supplies the V and J calls and clone size; D and trimming were determined from the DNA. This sample has tens of thousands of clones; around four fifths occur once, and the top ten carry approximately 23%. The chain links TRBV2 to TRBJ1-4; D gene uncertain. This receptor was identified in a man of 80 years or more with active or convalescent COVID-19. Sequencing used peripheral blood. The CDR3 loop is CASSVQNPTNEKLFF. DNA for the CDR3: TGTGCCAGCAGTGTACAGAACCCAACTAATGAAAAACTGTTTTTT.